The present entry profiles one TCR beta chain with its context. Its antigen is undetermined. This sample is drawn from a study of radiation and T cells in renal cell carcinoma. On the study more broadly: Nephrectomy followed 15 Gy stereotactic body radiation by 4 weeks. Study-level results: From baseline, blood top tumor clonotypes peaked at 2 weeks post-radiation. Pretreatment tumor biopsies were lacking, so baseline clonotypes are unknown.

The time point: baseline pretreatment blood. Treatment of the sample: 15 Gy SBRT to primary tumor, nephrectomy 4 weeks later. After SBRT, blood was collected at 2 and 4 weeks, plus baseline. Unmatched junction bases numbered 12, after V lost 5 bases and J lost 5 bases. The CDR3 is made up of 17 amino acids. Germline CDR1 SGHTA, CDR2 FQGNSA. Sequencing was performed with immunoSEQ multiplex PCR; in TCRdb, only in-frame clones are kept and a portion is missing. The data hold approximately 150,000 clones, with over 65% observed a single time. The specimen comprised blood, sampled from a patient whose treatment included radiotherapy and nephrectomy. V usage is TRBV7-2 and J usage is TRBJ2-3, with 11 bases that match TRBD2. The receptor comes from a woman in her fifties or sixties with renal cell carcinoma. Here the CDR3 reads CASSPQTSGSGVDTQYF. CDR3 nucleotides: TGTGCCAGCAGCCCCCAAACTAGCGGGAGCGGAGTAGATACGCAGTATTTT.